These T cell receptor beta chains were read from a single sample in a study of T cell responses to AZD1222 COVID-19 vaccine. Sequencing was performed with immunoSEQ multiplex PCR; in TCRdb, only in-frame clones are kept and a portion is missing. The table lists about 72,000 clones, nearly 90% of them singletons. The sample in question was peripheral blood, obtained 28 days after the second AZD1222 dose. These receptors originate from an adult who received the AZD1222 COVID-19 vaccine. Each CDR3 is given with its conserved first and last residue. The order of the fields is J gene, D gene, clone size, V gene, CDR3 protein, CDR3 DNA. D genes are given only for firm matches. The listing skips clone size in some rows; elsewhere it reads once, few, many or a size class.

>TRBJ2-5|.|.|TRBV5-1
CASSSRGVPQETQYF
TGCGCCAGCAGCTCTCGAGGGGTCCCCCAAGAGACCCAGTACTTC
>TRBJ1-6|TRBD1|.|TRBV19
CASSPRQGADSPLHF
TGTGCCAGTAGCCCCCGACAGGGGGCAGATTCACCCCTCCACTTT
>TRBJ2-5|TRBD2|.|TRBV11-3
CASSPQAGVGQETQYF
TGTGCCAGCAGCCCCCAAGCGGGAGTGGGCCAAGAGACCCAGTACTTC
>TRBJ2-2|.|.|TRBV5-1
CASSLGAVNTGELFF
TGCGCCAGCAGCTTGGGAGCGGTGAACACCGGGGAGCTGTTTTTT
>TRBJ2-7|.|.|TRBV9
CASSKTGARLGPYEQYF
TGTGCCAGCAGCAAGACAGGCGCGCGCCTAGGACCCTACGAGCAGTACTTC
>TRBJ1-1|.|few|TRBV18
CASSPQEGAMNTEAFF
TGTGCCAGCTCACCACAGGAGGGAGCCATGAACACTGAAGCTTTCTTT
>TRBJ2-1|.|.|TRBV5-1
CASSLANAESDEQFF
TGCGCCAGCAGCTTGGCCAATGCAGAGTCGGATGAGCAGTTCTTC
>TRBJ1-2|.|once|TRBV29-1
CSVEIQDFGYTF
TGCAGCGTTGAAATACAGGATTTTGGCTACACCTTC
>TRBJ2-7|TRBD1|once|TRBV7-6
CASSFDRGVYEQYF
TGTGCCAGCAGCTTCGACAGGGGCGTCTACGAGCAGTACTTC
>TRBJ1-2|.|.|TRBV9
CASSVSWDYGYTF
TGTGCCAGCAGCGTATCATGGGACTATGGCTACACCTTC
>TRBJ2-1|TRBD2|.|TRBV7-2
CASSAAAGGSRNEQFF
TGTGCCAGCAGCGCCGCGGCGGGAGGGAGCCGGAATGAGCAGTTCTTC
>TRBJ1-1|.|.|TRBV13
CASSSRDQGYTEAFF
TGTGCCAGCAGCTCTAGGGATCAGGGGTACACTGAAGCTTTCTTT
>TRBJ1-4|.|.|TRBV11-2
CASSPRSGWEKLFF
TGTGCCAGCAGTCCTAGGAGCGGGTGGGAAAAACTGTTTTTT
>TRBJ2-2|TRBD2|.|TRBV6-1
CASSEAGGNSGELFF
TGTGCCAGCAGTGAAGCGGGGGGGAATAGCGGGGAGCTGTTTTTT
>TRBJ1-2|.|few|TRBV19
CASRVQVMSGGYTF
TGTGCCAGTAGGGTGCAGGTCATGTCAGGTGGCTACACCTTC
>TRBJ2-1|TRBD1|.|TRBV5-3
CARSGTTGCLDNEQFF
TGTGCCAGAAGCGGAACGACAGGGTGTTTGGACAATGAGCAGTTCTTC
>TRBJ2-7|.|.|TRBV11-1
CASSLARTYEQYF
TGTGCCAGCAGCTTAGCACGGACCTACGAGCAGTACTTC
>TRBJ2-3|TRBD2|once|TRBV7-2
CASSPRLAGGTDTQYF
TGTGCCAGCAGCCCCCGACTAGCGGGCGGGACAGATACGCAGTATTTT
>TRBJ1-2|.|.|TRBV19
CASSISRATHGYTF
TGTGCCAGTAGTATCAGTCGGGCCACACATGGCTACACCTTC
>TRBJ1-3|TRBD1|.|TRBV9
CASSARQGHRSGNTIYF
TGTGCCAGCAGCGCTCGACAGGGGCACCGCTCTGGAAACACCATATATTTT
>TRBJ1-4|.|.|TRBV11-2
CASSRQPNEKLFF
TGTGCCAGCAGTCGACAGCCTAATGAAAAACTGTTTTTT
>TRBJ2-7|.|.|TRBV11-2
CASSLDQATWEQYF
TGTGCCAGCAGCTTAGATCAGGCGACCTGGGAGCAGTACTTC
>TRBJ2-5|.|.|TRBV7-9
CASSSRATQETQYF
TGTGCCAGCAGCTCCCGGGCCACCCAAGAGACCCAGTACTTC
>TRBJ2-7|TRBD2|.|TRBV3-1/TRBV3-2
CASSQDLASGSEEYF
TGTGCCAGCAGCCAAGATTTAGCTAGCGGGAGCGAGGAGTACTTC
>TRBJ2-1|.|.|TRBV9
CASSGSESSYNEQFF
TGTGCCAGCAGCGGCAGCGAGAGCTCCTACAATGAGCAGTTCTTC
>TRBJ1-3|.|once|TRBV18
CASSPGTDGNTIYF
TGTGCCAGCTCACCAGGGACGGACGGAAACACCATATATTTT
>TRBJ1-1|.|once|TRBV7-2
CASSLGKINTEAFF
TGTGCCAGCAGCTTAGGAAAGATCAACACTGAAGCTTTCTTT
>TRBJ2-3|.|.|TRBV21-1
CASRPRDTQYF
TGTGCCAGCAGACCCAGAGATACGCAGTATTTT
>TRBJ2-1|.|.|TRBV2
CASSLLDSYNEQFF
TGTGCCAGCAGCCTACTGGACTCCTACAATGAGCAGTTCTTC
>TRBJ2-7|.|.|TRBV2
CASSRTVLDQQYF
TGTGCCAGCTCCCGAACCGTACTAGACCAACAGTACTTC
>TRBJ1-2|.|.|TRBV5-1
CASSFSTRGGDGYTF
TGCGCCAGCAGTTTCTCAACGCGGGGTGGCGATGGCTACACCTTC
>TRBJ2-5|TRBD2|once|TRBV11-2
CASSRTISGSYAETQYF
TGTGCCAGCAGCCGAACTATTAGCGGGAGCTATGCGGAGACCCAGTACTTC
>TRBJ2-1|.|.|TRBV4-3
CASSRVQDLAYNEQFF
TGCGCCAGCAGCCGCGTTCAAGACCTAGCATACAATGAGCAGTTCTTC
>TRBJ1-5|TRBD1|once|TRBV6-2/TRBV6-3
CASSPGQGAVEPQHF
TGTGCCAGCAGTCCGGGACAGGGGGCTGTGGAGCCCCAGCATTTT
>TRBJ1-4|.|.|TRBV12-3/TRBV12-4
CASSLREKLFF
TGTGCCAGCAGTTTGAGGGAAAAACTGTTTTTT
>TRBJ1-1|.|.|TRBV11-2
CASSWRPDGVTFF
TGTGCCAGCAGCTGGAGACCCGACGGGGTGACTTTCTTT
>TRBJ2-7|.|.|TRBV7-9
CASSLLRGDGAYEQYF
TGTGCCAGCAGCTTATTAAGGGGGGACGGTGCCTACGAGCAGTACTTC
>TRBJ1-2|.|.|TRBV5-5
CASSFEWVGSYGYTF
TGTGCCAGCAGCTTTGAGTGGGTCGGGAGCTATGGCTACACCTTC
>TRBJ1-1|.|.|TRBV5-1
CASRVTGGDTEAFF
TGCGCCAGCAGGGTTACAGGTGGGGACACTGAAGCTTTCTTT
>TRBJ2-2|.|.|TRBV19
CARQGTGELFF
TGTGCCAGGCAGGGCACCGGGGAGCTGTTTTTT